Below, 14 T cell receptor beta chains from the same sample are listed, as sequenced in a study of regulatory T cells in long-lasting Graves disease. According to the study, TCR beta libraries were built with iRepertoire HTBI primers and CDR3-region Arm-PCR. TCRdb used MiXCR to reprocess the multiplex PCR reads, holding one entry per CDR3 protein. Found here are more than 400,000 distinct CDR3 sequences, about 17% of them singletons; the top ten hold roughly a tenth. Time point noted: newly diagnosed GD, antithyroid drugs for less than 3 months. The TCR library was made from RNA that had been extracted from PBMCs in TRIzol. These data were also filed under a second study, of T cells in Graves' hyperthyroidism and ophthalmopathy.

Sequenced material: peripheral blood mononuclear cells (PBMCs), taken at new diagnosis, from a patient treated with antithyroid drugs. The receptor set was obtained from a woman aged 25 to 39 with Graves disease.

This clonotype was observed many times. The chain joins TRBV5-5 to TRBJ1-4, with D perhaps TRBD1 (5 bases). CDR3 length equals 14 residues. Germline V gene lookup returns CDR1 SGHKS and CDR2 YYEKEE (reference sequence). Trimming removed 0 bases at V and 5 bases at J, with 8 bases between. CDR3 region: CASSLEQDNEKLFF. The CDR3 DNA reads TGTGCCAGCAGCTTGGAACAGGACAATGAAAAACTGTTTTTT.

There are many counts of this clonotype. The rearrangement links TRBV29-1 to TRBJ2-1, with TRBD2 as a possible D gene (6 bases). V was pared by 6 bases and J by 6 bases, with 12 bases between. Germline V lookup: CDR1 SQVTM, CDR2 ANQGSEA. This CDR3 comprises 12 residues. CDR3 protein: CSVARELNEQFF. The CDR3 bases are TGCAGCGTCGCCCGGGAGCTCAATGAGCAGTTCTTC.

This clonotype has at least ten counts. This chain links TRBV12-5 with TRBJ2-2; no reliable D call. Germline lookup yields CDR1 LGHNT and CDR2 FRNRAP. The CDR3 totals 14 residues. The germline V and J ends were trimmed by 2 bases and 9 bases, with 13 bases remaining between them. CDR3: CASGLFPPPRELFF. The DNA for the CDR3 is TGTGCTAGTGGTTTGTTCCCGCCTCCTAGGGAGCTGTTTTTT.

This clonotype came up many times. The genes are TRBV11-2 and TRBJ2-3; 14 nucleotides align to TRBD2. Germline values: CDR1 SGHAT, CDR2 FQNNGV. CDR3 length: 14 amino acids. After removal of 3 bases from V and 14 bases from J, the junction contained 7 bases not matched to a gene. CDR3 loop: CASSFRTSGGLGYF. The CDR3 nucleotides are TGTGCCAGCAGCTTCCGGACTAGCGGGGGGTTAGGGTATTTT.

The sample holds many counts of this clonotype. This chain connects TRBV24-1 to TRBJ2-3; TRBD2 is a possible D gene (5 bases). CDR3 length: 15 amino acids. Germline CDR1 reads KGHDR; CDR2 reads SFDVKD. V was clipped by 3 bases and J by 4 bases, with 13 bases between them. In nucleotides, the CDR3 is TGTGCCACCAGTGATAGCGGACCTGGCTCAGATACGCAGTATTTT. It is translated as CATSDSGPGSDTQYF.

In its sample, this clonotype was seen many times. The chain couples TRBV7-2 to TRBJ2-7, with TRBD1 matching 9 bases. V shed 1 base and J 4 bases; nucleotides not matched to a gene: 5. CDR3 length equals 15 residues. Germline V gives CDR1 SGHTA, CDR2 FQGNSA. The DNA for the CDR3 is TGTGCCAGCAGCTTAGATCGGGACAGGGTTTACGAGCAGTACTTC. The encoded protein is CASSLDRDRVYEQYF.

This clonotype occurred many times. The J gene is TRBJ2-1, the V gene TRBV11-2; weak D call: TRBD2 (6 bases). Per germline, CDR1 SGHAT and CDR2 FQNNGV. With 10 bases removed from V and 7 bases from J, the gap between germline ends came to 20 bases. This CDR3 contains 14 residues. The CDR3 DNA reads TGTGCCACCACAGCGGGCCTCCCTATAAATGAGCAGTTCTTC. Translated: CATTAGLPINEQFF.

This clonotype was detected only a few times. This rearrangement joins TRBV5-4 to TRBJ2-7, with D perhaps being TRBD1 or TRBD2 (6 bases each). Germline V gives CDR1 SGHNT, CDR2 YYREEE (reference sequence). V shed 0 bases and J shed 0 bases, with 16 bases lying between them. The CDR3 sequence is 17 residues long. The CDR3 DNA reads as TGTGCCAGCAGCTTGGGGTACGGGGGCCCGTCCTCCTACGAGCAGTACTTC. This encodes CASSLGYGGPSSYEQYF.

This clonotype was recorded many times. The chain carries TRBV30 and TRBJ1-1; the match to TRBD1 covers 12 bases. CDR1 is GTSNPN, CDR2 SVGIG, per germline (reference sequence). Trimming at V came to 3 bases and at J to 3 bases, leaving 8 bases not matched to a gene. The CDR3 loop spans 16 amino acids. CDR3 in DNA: TGTGCCTGGAGCCTAGGGGACAGGGGGCTGGACACTGAAGCTTTCTTT. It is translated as CAWSLGDRGLDTEAFF.

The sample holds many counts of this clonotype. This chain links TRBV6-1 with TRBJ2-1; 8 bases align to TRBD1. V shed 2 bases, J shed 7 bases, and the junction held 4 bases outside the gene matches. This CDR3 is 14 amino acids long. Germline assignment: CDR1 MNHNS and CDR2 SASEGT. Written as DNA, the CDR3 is TGTGCCAGCAGTGAATTGGACAGGGTGAATGAGCAGTTCTTC. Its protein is CASSELDRVNEQFF.

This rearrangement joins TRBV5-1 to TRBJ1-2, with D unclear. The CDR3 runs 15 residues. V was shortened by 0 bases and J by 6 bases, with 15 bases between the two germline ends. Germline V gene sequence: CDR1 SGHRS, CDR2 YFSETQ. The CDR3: CASSLGIKHGDGYTF. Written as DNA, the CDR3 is TGCGCCAGCAGCTTGGGGATTAAGCATGGCGATGGCTACACCTTC. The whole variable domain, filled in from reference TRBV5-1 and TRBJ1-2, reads KAGVTQTPRYLIKTRGQQVTLSCSPISGHRSVSWYQQTPGQGLQFLFEYFSETQRNKGNFPGRFSGRQFSNSRSEMNVSTLELGDSALYLCASSLGIKHGDGYTFGSGTRLTVV.

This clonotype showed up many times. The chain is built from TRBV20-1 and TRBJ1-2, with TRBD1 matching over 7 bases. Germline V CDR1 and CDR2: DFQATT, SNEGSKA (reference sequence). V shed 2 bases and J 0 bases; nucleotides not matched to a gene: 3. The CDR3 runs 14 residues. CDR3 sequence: CSARSGTANYGYTF. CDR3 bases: TGCAGTGCTAGATCCGGGACAGCTAACTATGGCTACACCTTC.

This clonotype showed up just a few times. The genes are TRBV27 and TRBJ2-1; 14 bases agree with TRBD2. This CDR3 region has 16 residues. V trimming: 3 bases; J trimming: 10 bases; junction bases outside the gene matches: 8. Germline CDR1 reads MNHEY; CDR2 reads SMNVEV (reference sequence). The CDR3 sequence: CASSFGTSGRREEQFF. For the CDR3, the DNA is TGTGCCAGCAGTTTTGGGACTAGCGGGAGACGTGAAGAGCAGTTCTTC.

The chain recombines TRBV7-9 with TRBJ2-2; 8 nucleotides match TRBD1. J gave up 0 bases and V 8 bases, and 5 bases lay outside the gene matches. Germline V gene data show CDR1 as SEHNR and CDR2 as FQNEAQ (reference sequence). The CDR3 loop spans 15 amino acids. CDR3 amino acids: CASYQGASNTGELFF. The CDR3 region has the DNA TGTGCCAGCTACCAGGGGGCGTCGAACACCGGGGAGCTGTTTTTT.